One and the same sample provided the 30 T cell receptor beta chains below, sequenced in a study of cytomegalovirus exposure and HLA in healthy donors. Libraries were prepared by immunoSEQ multiplex PCR; TCRdb keeps only in-frame clonotypes and omits some of them. The sample holds 250,000 or so clones, 90% seen once. Sequenced: PBMCs. These receptors all come from a woman aged 18-30 years in good health and CMV-seronegative.

This clone was detected only a few times. V usage is TRBV7-2 and J usage is TRBJ1-2, with a possible D match to TRBD1 (6 bases). V was trimmed by 0 bases and J by 5 bases, leaving 10 bases between them. The CDR3 covers 14 residues. Germline assignment: CDR1 SGHTA and CDR2 FQGNSA. The CDR3, as DNA: TGTGCCAGCAGCTTAGCGGGGGCGGGTTATGGCTACACCTTC. As protein: CASSLAGAGYGYTF.

This clone was detected only once. This chain links TRBV5-8 with TRBJ1-5; 9 bases align to TRBD1. Trimming at V came to 3 bases and at J to 5 bases, leaving 3 bases not matched to a gene. This CDR3 contains 14 residues. CDR1 SGHTS and CDR2 YDEGEE come from the germline V gene. CDR3 sequence (DNA): TGTGCCAGCAGCTCCGGACAGGGGCATCAGCCCCAGCATTTT. Protein sequence: CASSSGQGHQPQHF.

This clone has a handful of counts. This CDR3 is CASRGGSYEQYV. In nucleotides, the CDR3 is TGTGCCAGCAGGGGGGGATCGTACGAGCAGTACGTC. The J gene is TRBJ2-7, the V gene TRBV28, with a possible D match to TRBD2 (6 bases). V was trimmed by 6 bases and J by 4 bases, leaving 10 bases between them. CDR1 and CDR2 from the germline V gene are MDHEN and SYDVKM. CDR3 length: 12 residues.

This chain joins TRBV5-1 and TRBJ2-7; 11 positions agree with TRBD2. The CDR3 length is 16 residues. Germline values: CDR1 SGHRS, CDR2 YFSETQ. Trimming cost V 4 bases and J 2 bases; bases outside gene matches: 8. CDR3 sequence reads: CASSTYSSGGPYEQYF. CDR3 sequence (DNA): TGCGCCAGCAGCACTTACTCTAGCGGGGGGCCCTACGAGCAGTACTTC. The full variable domain, its missing parts supplied by reference TRBV5-1 and TRBJ2-7, is KAGVTQTPRYLIKTRGQQVTLSCSPISGHRSVSWYQQTPGQGLQFLFEYFSETQRNKGNFPGRFSGRQFSNSRSEMNVSTLELGDSALYLCASSTYSSGGPYEQYFGPGTRLTVT.

V and J are TRBV5-1 and TRBJ2-1; possibly TRBD2 for D (7 bases). The CDR3 runs 17 residues. Trimming left V 1 base short and J 3 bases short, with 17 bases between. Germline values: CDR1 SGHRS, CDR2 YFSETQ. This chain's CDR3 is CASSLQGRGGNYNEQFF. The CDR3 DNA reads TGCGCCAGCAGCTTGCAGGGGAGGGGAGGAAACTACAATGAGCAGTTCTTC.

V is TRBV19 and J is TRBJ2-7; D is perhaps TRBD2 (5 bases). This CDR3 spans 17 amino acids. Germline V gene lookup returns CDR1 LNHDA and CDR2 SQIVND (reference sequence). Trimming took 2 bases from V and 2 from J, leaving 19 bases between them. CDR3 bases: TGTGCCAGTAGTATACGCCGGAGCGGAACGCTAGCCTACGAGCAGTACTTC. Translation: CASSIRRSGTLAYEQYF.

The rearrangement links TRBV27 to TRBJ1-1; tentatively, D is TRBD1 (5 bases). The V gene's germline CDR1 is MNHEY and CDR2 SMNVEV (reference sequence). The CDR3 runs 15 residues. V lost 1 base, J lost 11 bases, and 20 bases lay in between. The CDR3 spells CASSLFQGLRDSAFF. The CDR3, as DNA: TGTGCCAGCAGTTTATTCCAGGGACTTCGGGATTCGGCTTTCTTT.

This chain uses TRBV28 with TRBJ2-7, with TRBD2 matching 10 bases. CDR1 is MDHEN, CDR2 SYDVKM, per germline. CDR3 size: 13 residues. V was pared by 6 bases and J by 7 bases, with 6 bases of the junction left unmatched. As DNA, the CDR3 is TGTGCCAGCAGCCAAAGCGGGGGGGATGAGCAGTACGTC. It is translated as CASSQSGGDEQYV.

The chain recombines TRBV10-3 with TRBJ2-7; 7 bases map to TRBD1. V shed 6 bases and J 0 bases; nucleotides not matched to a gene: 11. CDR3 size: 16 residues. Germline V gives CDR1 ENHRY, CDR2 SYGVKD. The CDR3 spells CAISRNRGSSSYEQYV. Written as DNA, the CDR3 is TGTGCCATCAGCAGAAACAGGGGATCGAGCTCCTACGAGCAGTACGTC.

This clone was seen a few times. This chain joins TRBV2 and TRBJ1-5; 9 bases align to TRBD1. The germline V gene has CDR1 SNHLY and CDR2 FYNNEI. The V gene end was trimmed by 3 bases and the J gene end by 5 bases; junction bases not matched to a gene: 2. The CDR3 covers 14 residues. The CDR3, as DNA: TGTGCCAGCAGTGAGGACAGGGGATATCAGCCCCAGCATTTT. It codes for CASSEDRGYQPQHF.

The chain has TRBV30 and TRBJ1-2; D possibly corresponds to TRBD1 (5 bases). Trimming took 2 bases from V and 7 from J, leaving 11 bases between them. The CDR3 is 12 amino acids. Germline CDR1 and CDR2: GTSNPN and SVGIG (reference sequence). In DNA form, the CDR3 reads TGTGCCTGGAGTCCCAGGGTCGGTGGCTACACCTTC. Its protein is CAWSPRVGGYTF. Variable domain in full (rest from reference TRBV30 and TRBJ1-2): SQTIHQWPATLVQPVGSPLSLECTVEGTSNPNLYWYRQAAGRGLQLLFYSVGIGQISSEVPQNLSASRPQDRQFILSSKKLLLSDSGFYLCAWSPRVGGYTFGSGTRLTVV.

The chain couples TRBV28 to TRBJ2-2; the D gene is possibly TRBD2 (5 bases). Trimming took 4 bases from V and 7 from J, leaving 25 bases between them. The CDR3 totals 18 residues. The germline gives CDR1 MDHEN, CDR2 SYDVKM. In DNA, the CDR3 is TGTGCCAGCAGTTACCCAGGACTTTCCGAAAAGTTGGGCGGGGAGCTGTTTTTT. Translating gives CASSYPGLSEKLGGELFF.

The chain links TRBV19 to TRBJ1-5; tentatively, D is TRBD1 (5 bases). The germline CDR1 and CDR2 sequences are LNHDA and SQIVND (reference sequence). The CDR3 runs to 17 residues. The V and J ends lost 0 bases and 3 bases respectively, with 15 bases between them. The CDR3: CASSIDEKGIINQPQHF. The CDR3 DNA is TGTGCCAGTAGTATAGATGAGAAGGGGATCATCAATCAGCCCCAGCATTTT.

The chain couples TRBV6-5 to TRBJ2-7; 10 bases are a match to TRBD1. Germline CDR1 and CDR2: MNHEY and SVGAGI. There are 15 residues in the CDR3. The V and J ends lost 2 bases and 4 bases, in that order; junction bases with no gene match: 5. CDR3 loop: CASSYLWTGGYEQYF. The CDR3, as DNA: TGTGCCAGCAGTTACCTATGGACAGGGGGGTACGAGCAGTACTTC.

The table lists this clone with a count of one. The chain combines TRBV29-1 with TRBJ2-5, with D possibly matching TRBD2 (7 bases). CDR3 length: 12 amino acids. Germline V CDR1 and CDR2: SQVTM, ANQGSEA. The germline V and J ends were trimmed by 8 bases and 6 bases, with 16 bases remaining between them. The CDR3 here is CSSEGGKKTQYF. For the CDR3, the DNA is TGCAGCTCCGAGGGGGGGAAAAAGACCCAGTACTTC.

This clone was seen just once. The chain combines TRBV30 with TRBJ2-5; a weak D match, TRBD2 (6 bases). Germline assignment: CDR1 GTSNPN and CDR2 SVGIG (reference sequence). CDR3 length: 13 amino acids. Trimming shortened V by 3 bases and J by 2 bases, and 10 bases separated the two germline ends. CDR3 DNA: TGTGCCTGGAGCATACTAGCTCAAGAGACCCAGTACTTC. The encoded protein is CAWSILAQETQYF. Combining the CDR3 with reference TRBV30 and TRBJ2-5 gives the whole variable domain SQTIHQWPATLVQPVGSPLSLECTVEGTSNPNLYWYRQAAGRGLQLLFYSVGIGQISSEVPQNLSASRPQDRQFILSSKKLLLSDSGFYLCAWSILAQETQYFGPGTRLLVL.

The V gene is TRBV9, the J gene TRBJ2-7; 10 bases align to TRBD1. Germline CDR1 reads SGDLS; CDR2 reads YYNGEE. The V gene end was trimmed by 3 bases and the J gene end by 5 bases; junction bases not matched to a gene: 8. The CDR3 contains 15 residues. The CDR3 region is CASSAGTGDRHEQYF. As DNA, the CDR3 is TGTGCCAGCAGCGCCGGGACAGGGGATAGGCACGAGCAGTACTTC.

This chain uses TRBV6-5 with TRBJ1-1; 8 nucleotides align to TRBD1. The CDR3 length is 14 residues. After removal of 7 bases from V and 4 bases from J, the junction contained 8 bases not matched to a gene. Germline V gene data show CDR1 as MNHEY and CDR2 as SVGAGI. The CDR3 nucleotides read TGTGCCAGCACTCAGCCGGACAGGGCCACTGAAGCTTTCTTT. The encoded protein is CASTQPDRATEAFF.

J is TRBJ2-1 and V is TRBV15; D is undetermined. CDR3 size: 14 residues. V shed 5 bases and J shed 0 bases, with 8 bases lying between them. In germline, CDR1 is LNHNV, CDR2 YYDKDF (reference sequence). CDR3 in amino acids: CATSLVSSYNEQFF. DNA for the CDR3: TGTGCCACCAGCTTAGTTAGCTCCTACAATGAGCAGTTCTTC.

The genes are TRBV9 and TRBJ2-5; perhaps TRBD1 as D (6 bases). Per the germline V gene, CDR1 is SGDLS and CDR2 is YYNGEE. V dropped 1 base and J dropped 4 bases, with 11 bases sitting between them. This CDR3 comprises 14 residues. CDR3 coding DNA: TGTGCCAGCAGCGTAATACCGACAGGAGAGACCCAGTACTTC. Translation gives CASSVIPTGETQYF.

As to this clone: Other DNA sequences in this specimen translate into the identical CDR3. The chain couples TRBV28 to TRBJ2-2; D gene ambiguous. Germline CDR1 MDHEN, CDR2 SYDVKM. The CDR3 is made up of 12 amino acids. With 4 bases removed from V and 3 bases from J, the gap between germline ends came to 3 bases. The CDR3 loop is CASSSDTGELFF. The DNA for the CDR3 is TGTGCCAGCAGTTCTGACACCGGGGAGCTGTTTTTT.

V is TRBV9 and J is TRBJ1-1; a possible D gene is TRBD1 (6 bases). With 4 bases removed from V and 5 bases from J, the gap between germline ends came to 9 bases. Germline V CDR1 and CDR2: SGDLS, YYNGEE. This CDR3 is 12 amino acids long. Here the CDR3 reads CASSPTGTEAFF. In nucleotides, the CDR3 is TGTGCCAGCAGCCCTACAGGGACTGAAGCTTTCTTT.

V and J are TRBV12-5 and TRBJ2-3; 8 nucleotides line up with TRBD2. CDR1 is LGHNT, CDR2 FRNRAP, per germline. The CDR3 runs to 17 residues. After removal of 5 bases from V and 4 bases from J, the junction contained 14 bases not matched to a gene. The CDR3 here is CASGPSQPGLGADTQYF. In DNA form, the CDR3 reads TGTGCTAGTGGTCCAAGCCAGCCGGGACTAGGGGCAGATACGCAGTATTTT.

The rearrangement uses TRBV4-1 and TRBJ1-5; the D gene is possibly TRBD1 (6 bases). With 4 bases removed from V and 3 bases from J, the gap between germline ends came to 19 bases. In germline, CDR1 is MGHRA, CDR2 YSYEKL. CDR3 length: 17 amino acids. The DNA of the CDR3 is TGCGCCAGCAGCCCTGGTGTTGGCAGGGGCAACAATCAGCCCCAGCATTTT. Protein sequence: CASSPGVGRGNNQPQHF.

V is TRBV28 and J is TRBJ1-5; no clear D gene. The V gene lost 7 bases and the J gene lost 4 bases, with 8 bases spanning the gap. Germline CDR1 is MDHEN and CDR2 is SYDVKM. This CDR3 is 12 amino acids long. CDR3 DNA: TGTGCCAGCACCAGGATTAATCAGCCCCAGCATTTT. It is translated as CASTRINQPQHF.

The rearrangement uses TRBV4-1 and TRBJ2-7; 9 positions match TRBD1. With 3 bases clipped from V and 3 bases from J, the junction kept 6 bases outside the gene matches. Germline V gene data show CDR1 as MGHRA and CDR2 as YSYEKL. The CDR3 length is 15 residues. The CDR3: CASSHPGQGGYEQYF. CDR3 DNA sequence: TGCGCCAGCAGCCATCCGGGACAGGGAGGCTACGAGCAGTACTTC.

This sequence joins TRBV5-8 and TRBJ1-5; possible D gene TRBD1, 5 bases. Germline values: CDR1 SGHTS, CDR2 YDEGEE. CDR3 size: 14 residues. Trimming pared 2 bases from V and 0 bases from J, leaving 6 bases between. The CDR3 bases are TGTGCCAGCAGCTTCAGGGATAGCAATCAGCCCCAGCATTTT. As protein: CASSFRDSNQPQHF. Looking up the rest from reference TRBV5-8 and TRBJ1-5 gives the full variable domain: EAGVTQSPTHLIKTRGQQATLRCSPISGHTSVYWYQQALGLGLQFLLWYDEGEERNRGNFPPRFSGRQFPNYSSELNVNALELEDSALYLCASSFRDSNQPQHFGDGTRLSIL.

The gene calls are TRBV6-6 and TRBJ1-2; 10 positions match TRBD1. V was pared by 5 bases and J by 2 bases, with 2 bases of the junction left unmatched. Per germline, CDR1 MNHNY and CDR2 SVGAGI (reference sequence). The CDR3 consists of 14 residues. CDR3 residues: CASSLGQGNYGYTF. For the CDR3, the DNA is TGTGCCAGCAGTCTGGGACAGGGGAACTATGGCTACACCTTC.

The chain employs TRBV7-2 and TRBJ1-2; D possibly corresponds to TRBD1 (5 bases). V lost 6 bases, J lost 4 bases, and 12 bases lay in between. Per germline, CDR1 SGHTA and CDR2 FQGNSA. CDR3 length: 13 amino acids. In DNA, the CDR3 is TGTGCCAGCAGTCGACAGAGTCGCTATGGCTACACCTTC. Its translation is CASSRQSRYGYTF.

V usage is TRBV28 and J usage is TRBJ2-7; TRBD2 matches 8 bases. The CDR3 totals 15 residues. Trimming at V came to 7 bases and at J to 0 bases, leaving 8 bases not matched to a gene. Germline CDR1 reads MDHEN; CDR2 reads SYDVKM. The CDR3 region has the DNA TGTGCCAGCAACCCTCCGGGGGGGGACTCCTACGAGCAGTACTTC. This codes for CASNPPGGDSYEQYF.